This T cell receptor (beta chain) was documented in a study of control samples from healthy donors and cancer patients (dated by TCRdb to the early 2020s). Concerning this clone itself: It lacks a known antigen. The sample holds no much larger clone one base away, and base qualities are not on file.

Libraries were made using the immunoSEQ multiplex PCR assay. Drawn from immuneACCESS, this table holds only the in-frame rearrangements with V and J called that TCRdb kept. Clones are partly lost; checked studies trace under half to an unresolved V gene and leave the rest unexplained. For this sample the table gives about 120,000 clones, of which approximately 88% were detected only once. The ten biggest clones cover 40% of the sample. The sequence came from a man in his forties or fifties in good health. The sample taken for sequencing was blood.

The CDR3 is CSGGNRGTETQYF. DNA sequence: TGCAGCGGGGGGAACAGGGGTACGGAGACCCAGTACTTC. Recombination linked TRBV29-1 to TRBJ2-5, and 7 bases in between align with TRBD1. Including the terminal cysteine and phenylalanine, the CDR3 comprises 13 residues. Left in the record is the CDR3 DNA by itself, 39 bases read in frame from the first base. Sequences SQVTM (CDR1) and ANQGSEA (CDR2) are obtained from the germline V gene. V and J are trimmed by 7 bases and 5 bases, and the gene matches miss 10 bases of the junction. Joined to the reference TRBV29-1 and TRBJ2-5 proteins, this CDR3 gives the full variable domain: SAVISQKPSRDICQRGTSLTIQCQVDSQVTMMFWYRQQPGQSLTLIATANQGSEATYESGFVIDKFPISRPNLTFSTLTVSNMSPEDSSIYLCSGGNRGTETQYFGPGTRLLVL.